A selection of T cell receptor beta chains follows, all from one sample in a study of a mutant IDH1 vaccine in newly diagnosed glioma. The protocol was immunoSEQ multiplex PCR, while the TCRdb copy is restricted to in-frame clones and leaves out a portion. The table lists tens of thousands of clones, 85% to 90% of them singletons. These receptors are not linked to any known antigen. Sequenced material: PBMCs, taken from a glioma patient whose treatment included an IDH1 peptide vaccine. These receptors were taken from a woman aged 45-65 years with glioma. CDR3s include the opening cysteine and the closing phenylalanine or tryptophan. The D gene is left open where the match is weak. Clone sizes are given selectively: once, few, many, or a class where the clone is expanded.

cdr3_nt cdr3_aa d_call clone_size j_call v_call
TGCGCCAGCAGCCAAGAACCCCAGACAGGGCGGAACACTGAAGCTTTCTTT CASSQEPQTGRNTEAFF TRBD1 . TRBJ1-1 TRBV4-1
TGTGCCAGCAGCTTACGGGGGACCTACGAGCAGTACTTC CASSLRGTYEQYF . . TRBJ2-7 TRBV7-8
TGTGCCAGCAGCTTGAACAGTAGGACTGAAGCTTTCTTT CASSLNSRTEAFF . few TRBJ1-1 TRBV7-3
TGTGCTAGCTCGGAGGGGGCCAGCTCCTACAATGAGCAGTTCTTC CASSEGASSYNEQFF . . TRBJ2-1 TRBV7-7
TGTGCCAGCAGCTTGCGGCCAGCCCTTGGTGAAAAACTGTTTTTT CASSLRPALGEKLFF . . TRBJ1-4 TRBV5-4
TGCGCCAGCAGCCAAGAATTAAGGACAGGTGGTTCCTACGAGCAGTACTTC CASSQELRTGGSYEQYF TRBD1 . TRBJ2-7 TRBV4-1
TGTGCCACCACCCCTCTATCGACAGATTTTTCCGGGGAGCTGTTTTTT CATTPLSTDFSGELFF . . TRBJ2-2 TRBV7-8
TGTGCCAGCAGTGAGCGGGGTGGGGGGTACAGCTCCTACAATGAGCAGTTCTTC CASSERGGGYSSYNEQFF . . TRBJ2-1 TRBV6-1
TGTGCCAGCAGCGTAGCAGGGGGCGAGAACCCCCAGCATTTT CASSVAGGENPQHF TRBD1 . TRBJ1-5 TRBV9
TGTGCCACCGTGGACAGGCGTTCTGGCACAGATACGCAGTATTTT CATVDRRSGTDTQYF TRBD1 . TRBJ2-3 TRBV28
TGTGCCAGCAGCTTAGGGGGCGAGTGGAACACTGAAGCTTTCTTT CASSLGGEWNTEAFF . . TRBJ1-1 TRBV7-9
TGCGCCAGCAGCCAAGGAGGGTCATATTATGGCTACACCTTC CASSQGGSYYGYTF . . TRBJ1-2 TRBV4-1
TGTGCCAGCAGCTTAGGCCTAGCGGGAGGATCTCAAAGCACAGATACGCAGTATTTT CASSLGLAGGSQSTDTQYF TRBD2 . TRBJ2-3 TRBV7-6
TGTGCCAGCAGTTACTCTCGAGGGGGCGCGGATGGCTACACCTTC CASSYSRGGADGYTF TRBD1 . TRBJ1-2 TRBV6-5
TGCAGCGTCGCCGGGACAGGGCCTGGAGAGCAGTTCTTC CSVAGTGPGEQFF TRBD1 . TRBJ2-1 TRBV29-1
TGTGCCAGCAGCCGCGCGGCCAGGGGAGGCAATCAGCCCCAGCATTTT CASSRAARGGNQPQHF . . TRBJ1-5 TRBV5-5
TGTGCCAGCAGCTTAGTCGGACAGATCTCTGGGGCCAACGTCCTGACTTTC CASSLVGQISGANVLTF . once TRBJ2-6 TRBV7-8
TGTGCCAGCAGACTGGGAGAGGGCAACTATGGCTACACCTTC CASRLGEGNYGYTF . . TRBJ1-2 TRBV6-4
TGTGCCAGCAGTCACCCTTACGGGGCGGATACGCAGTATTTT CASSHPYGADTQYF . . TRBJ2-3 TRBV28
TGCGCCAGCAGCTTGGGTAGGGGCGGTGAGCAGTTCTTC CASSLGRGGEQFF . . TRBJ2-1 TRBV5-1
TGCAGTTCATACGGACGGAACCAGCATTTT CSSYGRNQHF . . TRBJ1-5 TRBV20-1
TGTGCCAGCAGTGAAGCGCTTAGCGGATACGAGCAGTACTTC CASSEALSGYEQYF . . TRBJ2-7 TRBV2
TGTGCCAGCAGCTGGAGGGGAGACACTGAAGCTTTCTTT CASSWRGDTEAFF . . TRBJ1-1 TRBV7-6
TGTGCCAGCAGTTCTAGGCGTCGAAACATTCAGTACTTC CASSSRRRNIQYF . . TRBJ2-4 TRBV6-5
TGCGCCAGCAGCCAAGTTGGGGGAGGTCAGCCCCAGCATTTT CASSQVGGGQPQHF . . TRBJ1-5 TRBV4-1
TGCGCCAGCAGCCCGGTGAGCAGTTACGAGCAGTACTTC CASSPVSSYEQYF . . TRBJ2-7 TRBV5-1
TGTGCTAGCAGCCTCGGACTAGCGGGTCACAATGAGCAGTTCTTC CASSLGLAGHNEQFF TRBD2 . TRBJ2-1 TRBV7-7
TGTGCCATCAGTGAGTCGTGGTCTAAGGTGGTAGGGGGTCATGGCTACACCTTC CAISESWSKVVGGHGYTF . . TRBJ1-2 TRBV10-3
TGCGCCAGCAGCCCCGGGGTGTCGGGCTATGGCTACACCTTC CASSPGVSGYGYTF . . TRBJ1-2 TRBV4-1
TGCGCCAGCAGTTCAACAGGGGGCCTTAAGGGCTACACCTTC CASSSTGGLKGYTF TRBD1 . TRBJ1-2 TRBV10-2
TGTGCCAGCAGCCAAGGATGGGGGAACACAGATACGCAGTATTTT CASSQGWGNTDTQYF . . TRBJ2-3 TRBV14
TGTGCCACCGGGACAGGGGTCATTCAGTACTTC CATGTGVIQYF TRBD1 . TRBJ2-4 TRBV19
TGTGCCAGCAGGGGGGTGAGCAATCAGCCCCAGCATTTT CASRGVSNQPQHF . . TRBJ1-5 TRBV6-5
TGTGCCAGCAGCCGCCGGAGCGGCGGCTATGGCTACACCTTC CASSRRSGGYGYTF . . TRBJ1-2 TRBV9
TGCGCCAGCAGCCTGGGGACAGGGGTCTACAATGAGCAGTTCTTC CASSLGTGVYNEQFF TRBD1 . TRBJ2-1 TRBV5-1
TGTGCCAGCAGCCGCGGGCTAGCGGACCAAAATGAGCAGTTCTTC CASSRGLADQNEQFF TRBD2 . TRBJ2-1 TRBV7-2
TGTGCCAGCAGCTTAGACAGGTGGGGTAGCGAGCAGTACTTC CASSLDRWGSEQYF . . TRBJ2-7 TRBV7-9
TGTGCCACCAGCAGAGATCAAGCGACCTACAATGAGCAGTTCTTC CATSRDQATYNEQFF . . TRBJ2-1 TRBV15
TGTGCCAGCAGCTTATACGGCAGGGGGAACACAGATACGCAGTATTTT CASSLYGRGNTDTQYF TRBD1 . TRBJ2-3 TRBV7-9
TGTGCCAGCAGTAGGGACAGGGAATACGAGCAGTACTTC CASSRDREYEQYF TRBD1 . TRBJ2-7 TRBV2
TGTGCCAGCAGTTCGGCCGGGACAGCCCCCGGACTGTTTTTT CASSSAGTAPGLFF TRBD1 . TRBJ1-4 TRBV28
TGTGCCAGCAGTAGACAGGCCGGGAGGAACATTCAGTACTTC CASSRQAGRNIQYF . . TRBJ2-4 TRBV28
TGTGCCAGTAGACGACAGGATGGGACAGATACGCAGTATTTT CASRRQDGTDTQYF . few TRBJ2-3 TRBV19
TGTGCCAGCAGCTTAGGGACAGGCGTTTCCTACGAGCAGTACTTC CASSLGTGVSYEQYF TRBD1 . TRBJ2-7 TRBV11-2
TGCGCCAGCAGCCAATGGGTGACTAGCGGTTCCTACGAGCAGTACTTC CASSQWVTSGSYEQYF TRBD2 . TRBJ2-7 TRBV4-1
TGCGCCAGCAAACGGGACAGGGGAAGTTCACCCCTCCACTTT CASKRDRGSSPLHF TRBD1 . TRBJ1-6 TRBV5-1